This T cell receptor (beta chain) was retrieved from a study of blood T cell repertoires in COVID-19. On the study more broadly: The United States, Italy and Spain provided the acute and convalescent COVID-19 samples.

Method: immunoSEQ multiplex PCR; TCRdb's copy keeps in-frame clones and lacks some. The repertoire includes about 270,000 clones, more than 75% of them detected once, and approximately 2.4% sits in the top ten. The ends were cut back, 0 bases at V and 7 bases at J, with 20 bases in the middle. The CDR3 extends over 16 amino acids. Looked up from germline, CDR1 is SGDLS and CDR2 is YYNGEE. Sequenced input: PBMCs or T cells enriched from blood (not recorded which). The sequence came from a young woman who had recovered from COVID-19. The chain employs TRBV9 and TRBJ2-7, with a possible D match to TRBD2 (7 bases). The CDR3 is CASSVGGGGPFGEQYF. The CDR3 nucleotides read TGTGCCAGCAGCGTAGGAGGGGGGGGACCCTTTGGGGAGCAGTACTTC. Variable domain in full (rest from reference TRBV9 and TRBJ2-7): DSGVTQTPKHLITATGQRVTLRCSPRSGDLSVYWYQQSLDQGLQFLIQYYNGEERAKGNILERFSAQQFPDLHSELNLSSLELGDSALYFCASSVGGGGPFGEQYFGPGTRLTVT.